The entry below describes one T cell receptor (beta chain). At one end, the junction sequence differs from germline, possibly due to a read error. Methods used by the authors: Nucleated cell counts were estimated from reference gene primer amplification. Assay used: immunoSEQ multiplex PCR; TCRdb lists only in-frame clones, some missing. That table is the source of V, J and clone size, and D and trimming were worked out from the DNA. The top ten hold 11% of the sample, which has 150,000 to 200,000 clones, about four fifths seen once. These data originate in a study of blood T cell repertoires in COVID-19. For the study at large: Collection of acute and convalescent COVID-19 samples took place in the United States, Italy and Spain. From T cells, B-cell-depleted T cells, or PBMCs came the material, which was cDNA or gDNA.

CDR3 length equals 18 residues. Germline V lookup: CDR1 SEHNR, CDR2 FQNEAQ (reference sequence). This sequence originates from a man in his 60s with active or convalescent COVID-19. V and J are TRBV7-9 and TRBJ2-1; D is possibly TRBD2 (7 bases). The sample consisted of peripheral blood. The CDR3 sequence: CASRQNPLHREIRTSLLF. For the CDR3, the DNA is TGTGCCAGCAGACAAAACCCCTTACACAGGGAAATCCGGACTAGTCTTCTCTTC.